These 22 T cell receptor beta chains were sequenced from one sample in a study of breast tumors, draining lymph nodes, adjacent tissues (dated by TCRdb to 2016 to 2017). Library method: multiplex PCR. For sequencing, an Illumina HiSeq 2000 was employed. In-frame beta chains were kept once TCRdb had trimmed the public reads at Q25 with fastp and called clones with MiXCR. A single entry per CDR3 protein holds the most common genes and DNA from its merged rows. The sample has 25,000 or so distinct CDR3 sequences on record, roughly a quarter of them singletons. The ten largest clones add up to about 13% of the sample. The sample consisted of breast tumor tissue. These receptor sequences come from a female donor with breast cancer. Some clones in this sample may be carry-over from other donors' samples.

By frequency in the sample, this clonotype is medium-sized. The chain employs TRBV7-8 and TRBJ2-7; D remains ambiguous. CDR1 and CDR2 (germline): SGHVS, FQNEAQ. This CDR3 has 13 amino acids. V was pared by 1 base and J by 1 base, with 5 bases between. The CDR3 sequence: CASSLGLSYEQYF. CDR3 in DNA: TGTGCCAGCAGCTTAGGTTTGTCCTACGAGCAGTACTTC.

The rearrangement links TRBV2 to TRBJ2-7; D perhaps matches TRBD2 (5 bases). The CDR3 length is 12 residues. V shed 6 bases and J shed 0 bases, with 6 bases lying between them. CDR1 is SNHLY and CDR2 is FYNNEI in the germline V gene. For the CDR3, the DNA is TGTGCCAGCAGACTAGACTCCTACGAGCAGTACTTC. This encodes CASRLDSYEQYF.

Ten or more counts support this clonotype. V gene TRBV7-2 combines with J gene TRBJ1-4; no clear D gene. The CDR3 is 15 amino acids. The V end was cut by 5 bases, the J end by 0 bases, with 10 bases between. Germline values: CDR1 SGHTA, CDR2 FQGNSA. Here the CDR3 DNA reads TGTGCCAGCAGCCCCTCGGGAGCAACTAATGAAAAACTGTTTTTT. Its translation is CASSPSGATNEKLFF.

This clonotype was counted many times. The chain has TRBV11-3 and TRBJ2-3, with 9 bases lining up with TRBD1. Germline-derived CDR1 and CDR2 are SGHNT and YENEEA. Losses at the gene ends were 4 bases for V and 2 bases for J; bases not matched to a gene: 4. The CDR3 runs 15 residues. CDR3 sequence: CASSSGQGFTDTQYF. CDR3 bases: TGTGCCAGCAGCTCGGGACAGGGCTTCACAGATACGCAGTATTTT.

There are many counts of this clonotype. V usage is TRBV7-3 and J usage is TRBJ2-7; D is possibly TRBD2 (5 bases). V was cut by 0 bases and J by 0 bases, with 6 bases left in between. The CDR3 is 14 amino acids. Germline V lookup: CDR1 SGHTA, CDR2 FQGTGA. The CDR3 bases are TGTGCCAGCAGCTTAACGGGGAGCTCCTACGAGCAGTACTTC. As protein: CASSLTGSSYEQYF.

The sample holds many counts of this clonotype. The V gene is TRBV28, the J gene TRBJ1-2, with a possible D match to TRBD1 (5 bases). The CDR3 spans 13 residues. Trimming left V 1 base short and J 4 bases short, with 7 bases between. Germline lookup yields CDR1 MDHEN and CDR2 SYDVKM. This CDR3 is CASSLLGGYGYTF. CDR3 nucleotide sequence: TGTGCCAGCAGTTTATTGGGGGGCTATGGCTACACCTTC.

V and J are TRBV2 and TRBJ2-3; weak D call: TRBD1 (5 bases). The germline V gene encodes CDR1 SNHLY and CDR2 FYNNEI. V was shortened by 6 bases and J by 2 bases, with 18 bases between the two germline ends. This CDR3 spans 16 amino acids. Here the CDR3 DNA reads TGTGCCAGCAGCTATGCCGGCTCAGGGAACACAGATACGCAGTATTTT. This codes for CASSYAGSGNTDTQYF.

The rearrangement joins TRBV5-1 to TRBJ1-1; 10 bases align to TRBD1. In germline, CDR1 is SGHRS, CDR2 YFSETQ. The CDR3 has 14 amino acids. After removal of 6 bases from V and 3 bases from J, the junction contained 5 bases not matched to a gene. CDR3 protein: CASKDRGADTEAFF. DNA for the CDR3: TGCGCCAGCAAGGACAGGGGGGCGGACACTGAAGCTTTCTTT.

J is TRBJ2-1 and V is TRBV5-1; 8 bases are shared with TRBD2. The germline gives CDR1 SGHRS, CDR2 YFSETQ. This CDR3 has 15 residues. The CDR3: CASGFRLAGGNEQFF. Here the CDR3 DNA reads TGCGCTAGCGGCTTTAGGCTAGCGGGTGGCAATGAGCAGTTCTTC.

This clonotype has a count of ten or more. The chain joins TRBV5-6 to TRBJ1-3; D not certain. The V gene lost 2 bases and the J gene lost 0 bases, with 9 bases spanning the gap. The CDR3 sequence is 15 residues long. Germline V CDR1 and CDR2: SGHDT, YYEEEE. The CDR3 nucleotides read TGTGCCAGCAGCTTCAGAGGCCCCTCTGGAAACACCATATATTTT. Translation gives CASSFRGPSGNTIYF.

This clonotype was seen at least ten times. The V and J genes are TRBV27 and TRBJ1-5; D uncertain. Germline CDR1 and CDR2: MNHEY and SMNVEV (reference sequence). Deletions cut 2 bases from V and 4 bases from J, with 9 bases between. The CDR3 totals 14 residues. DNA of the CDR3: TGTGCCAGCAGTTTAGCAGGCAATAATCAGCCCCAGCATTTT. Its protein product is CASSLAGNNQPQHF.

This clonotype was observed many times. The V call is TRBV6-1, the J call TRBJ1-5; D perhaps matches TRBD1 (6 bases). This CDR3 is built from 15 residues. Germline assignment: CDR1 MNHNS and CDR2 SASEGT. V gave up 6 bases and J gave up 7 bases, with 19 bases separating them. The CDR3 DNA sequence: TGTGCCAGCAGCTATAGGGGGGTTGCAGAGCAGCCCCAGCATTTT. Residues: CASSYRGVAEQPQHF.

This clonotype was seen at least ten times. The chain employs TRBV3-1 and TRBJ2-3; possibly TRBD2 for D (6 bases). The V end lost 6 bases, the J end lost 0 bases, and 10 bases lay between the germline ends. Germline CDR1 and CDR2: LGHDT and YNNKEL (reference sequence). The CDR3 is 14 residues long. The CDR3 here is CASSPGLSTDTQYF. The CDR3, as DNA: TGTGCCAGCAGTCCGGGACTCAGCACAGATACGCAGTATTTT.

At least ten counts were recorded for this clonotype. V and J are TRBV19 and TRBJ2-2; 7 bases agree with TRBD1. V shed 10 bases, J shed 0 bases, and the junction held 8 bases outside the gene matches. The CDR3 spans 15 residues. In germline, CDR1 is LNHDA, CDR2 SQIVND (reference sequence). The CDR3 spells CATNAQGANTGELFF. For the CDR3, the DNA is TGTGCCACCAACGCCCAGGGGGCGAACACCGGGGAGCTGTTTTTT.

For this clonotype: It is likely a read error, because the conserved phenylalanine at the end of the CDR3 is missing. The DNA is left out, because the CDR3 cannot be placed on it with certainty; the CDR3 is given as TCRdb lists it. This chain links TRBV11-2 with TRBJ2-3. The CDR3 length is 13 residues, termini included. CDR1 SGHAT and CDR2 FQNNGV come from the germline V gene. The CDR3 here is CASSLVFRHTRYV.

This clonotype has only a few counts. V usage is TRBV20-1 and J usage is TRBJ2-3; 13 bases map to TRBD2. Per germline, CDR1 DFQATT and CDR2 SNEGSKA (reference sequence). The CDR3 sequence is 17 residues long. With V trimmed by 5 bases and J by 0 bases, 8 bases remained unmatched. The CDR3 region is CSADTILAGGSTDTQYF. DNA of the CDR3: TGCAGTGCTGATACCATACTAGCGGGAGGGAGCACAGATACGCAGTATTTT.

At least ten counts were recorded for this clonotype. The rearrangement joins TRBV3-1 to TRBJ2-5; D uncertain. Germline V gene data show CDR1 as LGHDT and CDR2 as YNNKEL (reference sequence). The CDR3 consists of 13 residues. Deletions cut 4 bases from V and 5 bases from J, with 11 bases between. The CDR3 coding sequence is TGTGCCAGCAGCCCCGCCCCTGATGAGACCCAGTACTTC. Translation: CASSPAPDETQYF.

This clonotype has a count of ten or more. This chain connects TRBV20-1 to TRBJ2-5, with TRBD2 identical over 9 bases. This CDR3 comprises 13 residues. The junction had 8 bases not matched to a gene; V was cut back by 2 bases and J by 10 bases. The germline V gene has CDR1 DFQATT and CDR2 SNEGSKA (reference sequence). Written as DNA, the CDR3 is TGCAGTGCTAGACTAGCGGGACTCGGGGACCAGTACTTC. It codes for CSARLAGLGDQYF.

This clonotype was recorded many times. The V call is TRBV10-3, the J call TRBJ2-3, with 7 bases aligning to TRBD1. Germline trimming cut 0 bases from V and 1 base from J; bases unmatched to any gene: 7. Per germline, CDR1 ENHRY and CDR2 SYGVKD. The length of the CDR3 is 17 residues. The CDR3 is CAISESWKGAGTDTQYF. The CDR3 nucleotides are TGTGCCATCAGTGAGTCTTGGAAGGGGGCTGGCACAGATACGCAGTATTTT.

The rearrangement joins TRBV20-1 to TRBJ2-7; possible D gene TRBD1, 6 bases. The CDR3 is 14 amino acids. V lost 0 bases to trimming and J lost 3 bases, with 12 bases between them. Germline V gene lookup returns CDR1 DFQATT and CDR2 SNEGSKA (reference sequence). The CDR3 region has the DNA TGCAGTGCTAGAGACCTCAGGGGTCACTACGAGCAGTACTTC. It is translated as CSARDLRGHYEQYF.

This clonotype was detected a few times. The CDR3 region is CATTGALQEQYF. CDR3 DNA: TGTGCCACCACGGGTGCTCTACAAGAGCAGTACTTC. The rearrangement joins TRBV28 to TRBJ2-7; D ambiguous. The CDR3 is 12 amino acids. Germline V gives CDR1 MDHEN, CDR2 SYDVKM. The germline V and J ends were trimmed by 10 bases and 7 bases, with 17 bases remaining between them.

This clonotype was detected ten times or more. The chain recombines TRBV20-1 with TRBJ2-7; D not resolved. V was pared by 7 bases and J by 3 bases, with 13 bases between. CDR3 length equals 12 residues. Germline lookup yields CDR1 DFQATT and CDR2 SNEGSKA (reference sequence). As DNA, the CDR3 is TGCAGTGGCACGTCTATGGGCTACGAGCAGTACTTC. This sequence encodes CSGTSMGYEQYF.